Below are 21 T cell receptor delta chains sequenced from a single sample in a study of gamma-delta T cells after stem cell transplantation. TCRdb reapplied CATT to the RT-PCR reads. Found here are around 2,500 delta-chain clones, roughly 45% of them singletons; the top ten hold 15% to 20%. Material: gamma-delta T cells. All receptors derive from a human donor. It is not recorded whose cells these are; they may come from a transplant donor.

The chain links TRDV2 to TRDJ1; the match to TRDD3 covers 8 bases. The CDR3 consists of 17 residues. Germline CDR1 reads GEAIGNYY; CDR2 reads EKD. After removal of 0 bases from V and 0 bases from J, the junction contained 8 bases not matched to a gene. The CDR3 loop reads CACDTLSGGKYTDKLIF. The DNA of the CDR3 is TGTGCCTGTGACACCTTGTCTGGGGGAAAGTACACCGATAAACTCATCTTT.

The chain combines TRDV2 with TRDJ1, with 9 positions matching TRDD3. Germline assignment: CDR1 GEAIGNYY and CDR2 EKD. CDR3 length equals 20 residues. With V trimmed by 0 bases and J by 0 bases, 16 bases remained unmatched. The CDR3 loop reads CACDTVDRMGDIKYTDKLIF. The CDR3 nucleotides read TGTGCCTGTGACACCGTGGATAGGATGGGGGATATTAAGTACACCGATAAACTCATCTTT.

This chain uses TRDV2 with TRDJ3, with D possibly being TRDD3 (6 bases). V was cut by 3 bases and J by 0 bases, with 14 bases left in between. The CDR3 has 18 residues. Germline V gives CDR1 GEAIGNYY, CDR2 EKD. CDR3 sequence: CACDVVLGSSWDTRQMFF. In nucleotides, the CDR3 is TGTGCCTGTGACGTCGTACTGGGAAGCTCCTGGGACACCCGACAGATGTTTTTC.

This clone was recorded once. Given a much more abundant clone one base away, this may be a read error. Other nucleotide sequences in the sample specify the same CDR3. V is TRDV2 and J is TRDJ3; 7 positions agree with TRDD3. The length of the CDR3 is 20 residues. Germline loops: CDR1 GEAIGNYY, CDR2 EKD. J gave up 0 bases and V 7 bases, and 17 bases lay outside the gene matches. For the CDR3, the DNA is TGTGCCTGCGACTACTTTCACTGGGGATCCAGCTCCTGGGACACCCGACAGATGTTTTTC. Translating it yields CACDYFHWGSSSWDTRQMFF.

This clone was detected a few times. Possible read error: a much larger clone is one base away. Other DNA sequences of this sample code for an identical CDR3. The gene calls are TRDV2 and TRDJ3; TRDD3 agrees at 12 bases. Germline assignment: CDR1 GEAIGNYY and CDR2 EKD. The CDR3 covers 20 residues. V was pared by 0 bases and J by 0 bases, with 5 bases of the junction left unmatched. CDR3 coding DNA: TGTGCCTGTGACACCATACTGGGGGATACAGGCTCCTGGGACACCCGACAGATGTTTTTC. Its protein product is CACDTILGDTGSWDTRQMFF.

Comment on this clone: The protein recorded in TCRdb matches a much larger clone and deviates from this DNA's translation at residue 13, suggesting a read error; the protein here is obtained by translating the DNA. This chain uses TRDV2 with TRDJ1; no clear D. Germline loops: CDR1 GEAIGNYY, CDR2 EKD. V was clipped by 0 bases and J by 6 bases, with 22 bases between them. This CDR3 contains 17 residues. The CDR3 region is CACDTVGVFYGANKLIF. CDR3 bases: TGTGCCTGTGACACCGTAGGGGTCTTCTACGGAGCCAATAAACTCATCTTT.

In the case of this clone: One end of the junction fails to match germline, which may point to a read error. The same CDR3 is also encoded by other DNA sequences in this sample. The chain carries TRDV2 and TRDJ1; the match to TRDD3 covers 8 bases. Germline assignment: CDR1 GEAIGNYY and CDR2 EKD. The CDR3 runs to 17 residues. In DNA, the CDR3 is TGTGCCTGTGACCAGCTACTGGGGGCCGCATACACCGATAAGCTCATCTTT. This gives the protein CACDQLLGAAYTDKLIF.

This clone is large (0.1 to 1%) within its sample. This same CDR3 is encoded by further DNA sequences in the sample. The rearrangement links TRDV2 to TRDJ1; 9 bases are a match to TRDD3. CDR1 and CDR2 from the germline V gene are GEAIGNYY and EKD. Losses at the gene ends were 3 bases for V and 2 bases for J; bases not matched to a gene: 6. This CDR3 contains 15 residues. CDR3 nucleotide sequence: TGTGCCTGTGACGTCTTACTGGGGGAAACCGATAAACTCATCTTT. It codes for CACDVLLGETDKLIF.

The V call is TRDV1, the J call TRDJ1; TRDD2 agrees at 9 bases. V dropped 2 bases and J dropped 0; count of bases not matched to a gene: 19. The germline V gene has CDR1 TSWWSYY and CDR2 QGS. The CDR3 extends over 21 amino acids. The CDR3 here is CALGEFLPTELGPWYTDKLIF. The CDR3 DNA follows: TGTGCTCTTGGGGAATTCCTTCCTACCGAACTGGGGCCCTGGTACACCGATAAACTCATCTTT.

This clone is labeled medium-sized (0.01 to 0.1%). The V call is TRDV2, the J call TRDJ1; 12 positions agree with TRDD3. Germline values: CDR1 GEAIGNYY, CDR2 EKD. The ends lost 0 bases at V and 0 bases at J; junction bases unmatched: 7. The CDR3 contains 18 residues. The CDR3 loop is CACDTLLGDTEDTDKLIF. CDR3 in DNA: TGTGCCTGTGACACCCTACTGGGGGATACTGAGGACACCGATAAACTCATCTTT.

This rearrangement joins TRDV2 to TRDJ1; D perhaps matches TRDD3 (6 bases). Germline V CDR1 and CDR2: GEAIGNYY, EKD. The CDR3 is 14 residues long. Trimming removed 0 bases from V and 8 bases from J, with 15 bases in between. CDR3 nucleotides: TGTGCCTGTGACACCGTCCCGGGGGGACGGAAACTCATCTTT. Translated, it gives CACDTVPGGRKLIF.

This clone has just a few counts. V gene TRDV2 combines with J gene TRDJ1, with 9 bases aligning to TRDD2. The V and J ends lost 3 bases and 0 bases, in that order; junction bases with no gene match: 19. This CDR3 spans 20 amino acids. CDR1 GEAIGNYY and CDR2 EKD come from the germline V gene. CDR3 DNA sequence: TGTGCCTGTGACCGAATGCCTTCCTACAGTACTGGGGTGTACACCGATAAACTCATCTTT. Amino acid sequence: CACDRMPSYSTGVYTDKLIF.

As to this clone: Being one base from a much bigger clone, this may be a read error. V usage is TRDV2 and J usage is TRDJ1, with 7 bases that match TRDD3. Germline V gene data show CDR1 as GEAIGNYY and CDR2 as EKD. CDR3 length: 18 residues. CDR3 protein: CACDTVDTGDKYTDKPIF. CDR3 DNA sequence: TGTGCCTGTGACACCGTAGATACTGGGGACAAGTACACCGATAAACCCATCTTT.

By its share, this clone is medium-sized. This chain uses TRDV2 with TRDJ1; D possibly corresponds to TRDD3 (5 bases). CDR3 size: 14 residues. Trimming removed 3 bases at V and 8 bases at J, with 18 bases between. The germline V gene encodes CDR1 GEAIGNYY and CDR2 EKD. The DNA of the CDR3 is TGTGCCTGTGACTCCTTGGAAGGGGGGCAAAAACTCATCTTT. Encoded protein: CACDSLEGGQKLIF.

A remark on this clone: A much larger clone differs by one base, so this may be a read error. V and J are TRDV2 and TRDJ3; 8 bases line up with TRDD3. The CDR3 runs 19 residues. Unmatched junction bases numbered 9, after V lost 3 bases and J lost 0 bases. Germline CDR1 is GEAIGNYY and CDR2 is EKD. CDR3 in DNA: TGTGCCTGTGACCCCACTGGGGGTCCGATCTCCTGGGACACCCGACAGATGTTTTTC. Residues: CACDPTGGPISWDTRQMFF.

This clone occurred a few times. This rearrangement joins TRDV2 to TRDJ1, with 7 bases matching TRDD3. This CDR3 comprises 18 residues. The germline CDR1 and CDR2 sequences are GEAIGNYY and EKD. J lost 1 base, V lost 3 bases, and 16 bases had no gene match. The CDR3 here is CACDPLDGGGRGTDKLIF. For the CDR3, the DNA is TGTGCCTGTGACCCGCTTGATGGGGGAGGCCGAGGCACCGATAAACTCATCTTT.

Sample share makes this clone large. At the DNA level, this CDR3 is encoded by other sequences in the same sample as well. The rearrangement uses TRDV2 and TRDJ1; the match to TRDD3 covers 13 bases. The CDR3 has 18 amino acids. Germline CDR1 reads GEAIGNYY; CDR2 reads EKD. Germline trimming cut 1 base from V and 2 bases from J; bases unmatched to any gene: 9. CDR3 coding DNA: TGTGCCTGTGACACTTTACTGGGGGATACGCCCGGTACCGATAAACTCATCTTT. It yields the protein CACDTLLGDTPGTDKLIF.

The J gene is TRDJ1, the V gene TRDV2, with D perhaps matching TRDD3 (6 bases). Looked up from germline, CDR1 is GEAIGNYY and CDR2 is EKD. This CDR3 has 16 amino acids. Deletions cut 3 bases from V and 3 bases from J, with 19 bases between. The CDR3 DNA reads TGTGCCTGTGACGCTCTTGGGGGCTACCTGGCCGATAAACTCATCTTT. This gives the protein CACDALGGYLADKLIF.

Comment on this clone: A clone one base away is much larger, so this may be a read error. The chain uses TRDV2 and TRDJ3, with 9 bases that match TRDD3. The CDR3 sequence is 19 residues long. V was pared by 4 bases and J by 2 bases, with 11 bases of the junction left unmatched. The germline CDR1 and CDR2 sequences are GEAIGNYY and EKD. The CDR3 spells CACETVTGGRPWDTRQMFF. The CDR3 DNA follows: TGTGCCTGTGAAACCGTTACTGGGGGAAGGCCCTGGGACACCCGACAGATGTTTTTC.

On this clone itself: A read error is possible here, since a much larger clone lies one base away. This chain uses TRDV2 with TRDJ1; no reliable D call. V was shortened by 3 bases and J by 2 bases, with 12 bases between the two germline ends. The CDR3 has 14 amino acids. The germline gives CDR1 GEAIGNYY, CDR2 EKD. The CDR3 sequence is CACDPLLDTDKLIF. In nucleotides, the CDR3 is TGTGCCTGTGACCCGTTACTAGATACCGATAAACTCATCTTT.

Only a few counts were recorded for this clone. The chain uses TRDV2 and TRDJ1; 8 bases fit TRDD3. V dropped 0 bases and J dropped 4; count of bases not matched to a gene: 3. Germline V CDR1 and CDR2: GEAIGNYY, EKD. The CDR3 length is 14 residues. The CDR3 region is CACDTVGGYDKLIF. The CDR3 DNA is TGTGCCTGTGACACCGTCGGGGGATACGATAAACTCATCTTT.